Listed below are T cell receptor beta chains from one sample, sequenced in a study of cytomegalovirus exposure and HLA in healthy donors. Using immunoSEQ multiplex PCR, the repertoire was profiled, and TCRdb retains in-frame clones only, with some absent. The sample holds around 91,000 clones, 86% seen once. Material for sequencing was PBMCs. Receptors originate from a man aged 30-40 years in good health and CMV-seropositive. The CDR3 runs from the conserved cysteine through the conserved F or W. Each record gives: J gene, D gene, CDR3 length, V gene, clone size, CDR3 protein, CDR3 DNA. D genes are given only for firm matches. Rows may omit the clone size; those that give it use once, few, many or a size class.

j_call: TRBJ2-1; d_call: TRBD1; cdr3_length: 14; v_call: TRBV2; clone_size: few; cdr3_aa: CASRRTGGNNEQFF; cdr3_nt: TGTGCCAGCAGGAGGACAGGGGGTAATAATGAGCAGTTCTTC
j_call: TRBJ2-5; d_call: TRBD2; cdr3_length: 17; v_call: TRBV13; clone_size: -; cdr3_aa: CASSFQVAGGLLETQYF; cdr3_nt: TGTGCCAGCAGCTTTCAGGTAGCGGGAGGGCTCTTGGAGACCCAGTACTTC
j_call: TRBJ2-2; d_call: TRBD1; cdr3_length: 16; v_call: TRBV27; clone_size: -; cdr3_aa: CASSRFPGQGGGELFF; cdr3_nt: TGTGCCAGCAGTCGGTTCCCCGGACAGGGCGGCGGGGAGCTGTTTTTT
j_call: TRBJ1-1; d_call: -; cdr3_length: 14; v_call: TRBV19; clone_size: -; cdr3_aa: CASSIGRGNTEAFF; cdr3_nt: TGTGCCAGTAGTATTGGGCGGGGGAACACTGAAGCTTTCTTT
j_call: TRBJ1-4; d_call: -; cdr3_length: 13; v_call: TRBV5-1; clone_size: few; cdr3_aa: CASSLSRGEKLFF; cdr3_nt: TGCGCCAGCAGCTTGTCCCGAGGTGAAAAACTGTTTTTT
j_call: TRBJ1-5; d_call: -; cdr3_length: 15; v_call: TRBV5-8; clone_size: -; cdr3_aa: CASSLGQGSRQPQHF; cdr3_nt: TGTGCCAGCAGCTTGGGCCAGGGGTCTCGTCAGCCCCAGCATTTT
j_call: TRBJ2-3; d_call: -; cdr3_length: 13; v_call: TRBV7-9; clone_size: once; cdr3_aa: CASSLVLLDTQYF; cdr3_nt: TGTGCCAGCAGCTTAGTCCTTCTAGATACGCAGTATTTT
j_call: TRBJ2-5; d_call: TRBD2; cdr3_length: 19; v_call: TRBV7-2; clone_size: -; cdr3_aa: CASSLKWTSGSNIAETQYF; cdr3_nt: TGTGCCAGCAGCTTAAAGTGGACTAGCGGGAGTAATATCGCAGAGACCCAGTACTTC
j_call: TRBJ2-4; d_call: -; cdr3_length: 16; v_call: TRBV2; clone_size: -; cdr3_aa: CASIGFRGAAKNIQYF; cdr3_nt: TGTGCCAGCATAGGGTTTAGGGGTGCCGCCAAAAACATTCAGTACTTC
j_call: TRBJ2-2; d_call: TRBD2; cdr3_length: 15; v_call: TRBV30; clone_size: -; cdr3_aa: CAWSVPSGRVGELFF; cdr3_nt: TGTGCCTGGAGTGTACCTAGCGGGAGGGTGGGGGAGCTGTTTTTT
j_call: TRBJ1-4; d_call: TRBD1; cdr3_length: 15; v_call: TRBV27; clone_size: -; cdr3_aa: CASSPGDRVFEKLFF; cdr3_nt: TGTGCCAGCAGTCCAGGGGACAGGGTTTTTGAAAAACTGTTTTTT
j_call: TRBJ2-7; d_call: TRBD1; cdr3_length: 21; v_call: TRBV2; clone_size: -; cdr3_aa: CASSDSGSTGGHRENPYEQYF; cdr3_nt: TGTGCCAGCAGTGACTCCGGGTCCACAGGGGGTCATCGGGAAAACCCCTACGAGCAGTACTTC
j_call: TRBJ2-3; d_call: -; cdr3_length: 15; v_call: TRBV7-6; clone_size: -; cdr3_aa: CASSFPTGGTDTQYF; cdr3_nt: TGTGCCAGCAGCTTTCCCACCGGGGGCACAGATACGCAGTATTTT